This T cell receptor beta chain was captured by sequencing in a study of T cell changes during pregnancy in multiple sclerosis. Trimming removed 4 bases from V and 8 bases from J, with 14 bases in between. The CDR3 is made up of 13 amino acids. Germline V gene sequence: CDR1 SNHLY, CDR2 FYNNEI. Assay: immunoSEQ multiplex PCR; the TCRdb copy retains only in-frame clones and omits some. In the table there are 85,000 to 120,000 clones, about 90% of which are singletons. This specimen was peripheral blood, taken after pregnancy. This sequence originates from a female donor with multiple sclerosis, enrolled in a pregnancy study. The gene calls are TRBV2 and TRBJ1-2; D perhaps matches TRBD1 (5 bases). CDR3 sequence: CASSGGGKGGYTF. As DNA, the CDR3 is TGTGCCAGCAGTGGCGGGGGGAAAGGCGGCTACACCTTC.